These 23 T cell receptor beta chains share one sample of origin, sequenced in a study of glioma-infiltrating T cells after dendritic cell vaccination. Time point specified: after dendritic cell vaccination, including at tumor progression/relapse. Repertoires were generated with immunoSEQ multiplex PCR, while TCRdb's copy carries only in-frame clones and drops some. The profile shows tens of thousands of clones, more than 75% of them singletons. Source: blood, taken after dendritic cell vaccination. The receptors come from a human donor with glioblastoma.

The chain employs TRBV5-1 and TRBJ1-1; 7 bases map to TRBD1. Germline V lookup: CDR1 SGHRS, CDR2 YFSETQ. After removal of 4 bases from V and 4 bases from J, the junction contained 19 bases not matched to a gene. The CDR3 runs to 18 residues. The CDR3: CASSPPQVTGWVSTEAFF. The DNA of the CDR3 is TGCGCCAGCAGCCCGCCCCAGGTGACAGGGTGGGTGAGCACTGAAGCTTTCTTT.

This chain links TRBV10-3 with TRBJ1-5, with a possible D match to TRBD1 (5 bases). Trimming removed 3 bases at V and 0 bases at J, with 9 bases between. The CDR3 has 15 amino acids. Germline V lookup: CDR1 ENHRY, CDR2 SYGVKD. This CDR3 is CAISEGQGSNQPQHF. The CDR3 coding sequence is TGTGCCATCAGTGAAGGTCAGGGTAGCAATCAGCCCCAGCATTTT.

The gene calls are TRBV27 and TRBJ1-2; 8 nucleotides agree with TRBD1. The CDR3 sequence is 13 residues long. V lost 6 bases and J lost 7; bases outside the gene matches: 7. Germline lookup yields CDR1 MNHEY and CDR2 SMNVEV (reference sequence). The CDR3, as DNA: TGTGCCAGCAGATCAACTGGGACAGGTGGCTACACCTTC. As protein: CASRSTGTGGYTF.

The rearrangement links TRBV5-1 to TRBJ2-3; TRBD2 matches at 7 bases. Germline V CDR1 and CDR2: SGHRS, YFSETQ. The CDR3 is made up of 16 amino acids. With 0 bases clipped from V and 5 bases from J, the junction kept 9 bases outside the gene matches. CDR3 loop: CASSLDAGGRRDTQYF. In nucleotides, the CDR3 is TGCGCCAGCAGCTTGGACGCTGGCGGGAGAAGAGATACGCAGTATTTT.

The rearrangement links TRBV7-3 to TRBJ2-3, with TRBD1 matching 11 bases. CDR1 is SGHTA and CDR2 is FQGTGA in the germline V gene. The ends lost 4 bases at V and 4 bases at J; junction bases unmatched: 4. The CDR3 length is 15 residues. The CDR3 DNA is TGTGCCAGCAGCTCACCGGGACAGGGGGCAGATACGCAGTATTTT. Translated, it gives CASSSPGQGADTQYF.

This clone was detected only a few times. This chain links TRBV6-1 with TRBJ1-5; D call uncertain. The germline CDR1 and CDR2 sequences are MNHNS and SASEGT. The V end was cut by 8 bases, the J end by 2 bases, with 10 bases between. This CDR3 has 13 residues. CDR3 sequence reads: CASLSPGNQPQHF. The DNA for the CDR3 is TGTGCCAGCCTATCACCTGGCAATCAGCCCCAGCATTTT.

This rearrangement joins TRBV18 to TRBJ1-1, with D maybe TRBD1 (6 bases). V lost 4 bases and J 5 bases, leaving 14 bases between the germline ends. There are 14 residues in the CDR3. Germline CDR1 and CDR2: KGHSH and LQKENI. CDR3 in DNA: TGTGCCAGCTCACTGGGACACGGGGAGACTGAAGCTTTCTTT. Translated, it gives CASSLGHGETEAFF.

The rearrangement links TRBV6-6 to TRBJ2-7; D is unclear. The CDR3 length is 15 residues. In germline, CDR1 is MNHNY, CDR2 SVGAGI (reference sequence). V was shortened by 7 bases and J by 2 bases, with 18 bases between the two germline ends. CDR3 loop: CASNDDRVLPYEQYF. The DNA of the CDR3 is TGTGCCAGCAACGATGATAGAGTCCTACCCTACGAGCAGTACTTC.

The chain uses TRBV5-4 and TRBJ2-7, with 7 bases fitting TRBD1. Germline V gene data show CDR1 as SGHNT and CDR2 as YYREEE (reference sequence). The CDR3 spans 13 residues. The J segment lost 5 bases and the V segment lost 4 bases, leaving 6 bases of the junction unmatched. CDR3 sequence: CASSKQGSDEQYF. CDR3 nucleotide sequence: TGTGCCAGCAGCAAACAGGGGTCCGACGAGCAGTACTTC.

Notes on this clone: The sample holds other DNA sequences that translate to the same CDR3. The rearrangement links TRBV5-1 to TRBJ2-5; the match to TRBD1 covers 8 bases. Germline CDR1 SGHRS, CDR2 YFSETQ. This CDR3 has 14 residues. V was clipped by 3 bases and J by 6 bases; unmatched bases: 7. The CDR3 DNA is TGCGCCAGCAGCTCGACAGGGGCCGGGAAGACCCAGTACTTC. Protein sequence: CASSSTGAGKTQYF.

This chain joins TRBV11-2 and TRBJ2-6; D is ambiguous. Trimming removed 5 bases from V and 0 bases from J, with 11 bases in between. CDR3 length: 16 amino acids. From germline, CDR1 is SGHAT and CDR2 FQNNGV. The CDR3 region is CASSRIESSGANVLTF. The DNA for the CDR3 is TGTGCCAGCAGCCGAATTGAGTCCTCTGGGGCCAACGTCCTGACTTTC.

J is TRBJ2-1 and V is TRBV11-1; D uncertain. V was shortened by 5 bases and J by 0 bases, with 14 bases between the two germline ends. This CDR3 contains 16 residues. Germline CDR1 SGHAT, CDR2 FQDESV (reference sequence). CDR3 amino acids: CASSVYYQSSYNEQFF. Here the CDR3 DNA reads TGTGCCAGCAGCGTCTACTACCAGAGCTCCTACAATGAGCAGTTCTTC.

V and J are TRBV7-6 and TRBJ2-3, with D perhaps TRBD1 (6 bases). The CDR3 totals 15 residues. Trimming shortened V by 3 bases and J by 2 bases, and 12 bases separated the two germline ends. The germline CDR1 and CDR2 sequences are SGHVS and FNYEAQ. In DNA, the CDR3 is TGTGCCAGCAGCTTGACGGGACACAACACAGATACGCAGTATTTT. Amino acids: CASSLTGHNTDTQYF.

The CDR3 reads CASSPGGVFGNTIYF. The CDR3 coding sequence is TGTGCCAGCAGCCCCGGAGGGGTTTTCGGAAACACCATATATTTT. J is TRBJ1-3 and V is TRBV7-2, with a tentative D call TRBD1 (5 bases). The CDR3 consists of 15 residues. The germline CDR1 and CDR2 sequences are SGHTA and FQGNSA. V was clipped by 5 bases and J by 4 bases, with 15 bases between them. Drawing the rest from reference TRBV7-2 and TRBJ1-3, the complete variable domain is GAGVSQSPSNKVTEKGKDVELRCDPISGHTALYWYRQSLGQGLEFLIYFQGNSAPDKSGLPSDRFSAERTGGSVSTLTIQRTQQEDSAVYLCASSPGGVFGNTIYFGEGSWLTVV.

V is TRBV5-4 and J is TRBJ1-2, with a weak D call TRBD1 (6 bases). V gave up 5 bases and J gave up 2 bases, with 10 bases separating them. The germline V gene has CDR1 SGHNT and CDR2 YYREEE (reference sequence). The CDR3 consists of 13 residues. The chain's CDR3 is CASRTGNNYGYTF. The CDR3 coding sequence is TGTGCCAGCAGAACAGGGAACAACTATGGCTACACCTTC.

V is TRBV7-9 and J is TRBJ2-3; the D gene is possibly TRBD2 (5 bases). CDR1 and CDR2 (germline): SEHNR, FQNEAQ (reference sequence). Trimming cost V 1 base and J 2 bases, with 10 bases left between them. The CDR3 runs to 15 residues. This chain's CDR3 is CASSLVGSPTDTQYF. CDR3 nucleotide sequence: TGTGCCAGCAGCTTAGTAGGGAGCCCCACAGATACGCAGTATTTT.

The chain has TRBV6-5 and TRBJ1-2; no definite D call. The germline V and J ends were trimmed by 8 bases and 2 bases, with 18 bases remaining between them. CDR1 is MNHEY, CDR2 SVGAGI, per germline. CDR3 length: 15 residues. CDR3 sequence: CASRKNGVLNYGYTF. The CDR3 DNA follows: TGTGCCAGCCGAAAAAACGGGGTTCTAAACTATGGCTACACCTTC.

The V gene is TRBV4-1, the J gene TRBJ2-5; TRBD1 might be the D (5 bases). Trimming took 4 bases from V and 5 from J, leaving 14 bases between them. Germline CDR1 reads MGHRA; CDR2 reads YSYEKL. The CDR3 is 14 residues long. For the CDR3, the DNA is TGCGCCAGCAGCCCCCGACAGTCGCAGGAGACCCAGTACTTC. Translated: CASSPRQSQETQYF.

The chain uses TRBV6-7 and TRBJ2-7; maybe TRBD2 (5 bases). TRBV6-7 qualifies as an ORF whose function is uncertain. V was clipped by 7 bases and J by 0 bases, with 10 bases between them. The CDR3 sequence is 13 residues long. Here the CDR3 reads CASIKDFSYEQYF. The CDR3, as DNA: TGTGCCAGCATAAAGGACTTCTCCTACGAGCAGTACTTC.

This CDR3 reads CASTQTTSTDTQYF. The CDR3 DNA reads TGTGCCAGCACACAGACCACCAGCACAGATACGCAGTATTTT. This chain connects TRBV27 to TRBJ2-3, with D uncertain. Trimming cost V 7 bases and J 0 bases, with 11 bases left between them. CDR3 length: 14 amino acids. Germline V CDR1 and CDR2: MNHEY, SMNVEV (reference sequence).

The gene calls are TRBV6-1 and TRBJ1-2; possible D gene TRBD1, 5 bases. V lost 2 bases and J lost 6, with 7 bases in between. This CDR3 has 12 residues. Germline V gene data show CDR1 as MNHNS and CDR2 as SASEGT. CDR3 sequence reads: CASSESGNGYTF. The CDR3 region has the DNA TGTGCCAGCAGTGAATCAGGGAATGGCTACACCTTC.

This clone showed up just once. The chain couples TRBV18 to TRBJ1-2, with TRBD1 matching 10 bases. Trimming removed 2 bases from V and 7 bases from J; junction bases left unmatched: 10. CDR1 and CDR2 (germline): KGHSH, LQKENI. This CDR3 region has 16 residues. The CDR3 region is CASSPSPGQGPGGYTF. The CDR3 coding sequence is TGTGCCAGCTCACCATCCCCGGGACAGGGGCCCGGTGGCTACACCTTC.

The chain recombines TRBV10-3 with TRBJ2-7; 7 bases align to TRBD2. The V gene end was trimmed by 6 bases and the J gene end by 0 bases; junction bases not matched to a gene: 8. The CDR3 runs 15 residues. Germline V gene lookup returns CDR1 ENHRY and CDR2 SYGVKD. CDR3 amino acids: CAISDPPGGSYEQYF. CDR3 nucleotide sequence: TGTGCCATCAGCGACCCCCCGGGGGGCTCCTACGAGCAGTACTTC.